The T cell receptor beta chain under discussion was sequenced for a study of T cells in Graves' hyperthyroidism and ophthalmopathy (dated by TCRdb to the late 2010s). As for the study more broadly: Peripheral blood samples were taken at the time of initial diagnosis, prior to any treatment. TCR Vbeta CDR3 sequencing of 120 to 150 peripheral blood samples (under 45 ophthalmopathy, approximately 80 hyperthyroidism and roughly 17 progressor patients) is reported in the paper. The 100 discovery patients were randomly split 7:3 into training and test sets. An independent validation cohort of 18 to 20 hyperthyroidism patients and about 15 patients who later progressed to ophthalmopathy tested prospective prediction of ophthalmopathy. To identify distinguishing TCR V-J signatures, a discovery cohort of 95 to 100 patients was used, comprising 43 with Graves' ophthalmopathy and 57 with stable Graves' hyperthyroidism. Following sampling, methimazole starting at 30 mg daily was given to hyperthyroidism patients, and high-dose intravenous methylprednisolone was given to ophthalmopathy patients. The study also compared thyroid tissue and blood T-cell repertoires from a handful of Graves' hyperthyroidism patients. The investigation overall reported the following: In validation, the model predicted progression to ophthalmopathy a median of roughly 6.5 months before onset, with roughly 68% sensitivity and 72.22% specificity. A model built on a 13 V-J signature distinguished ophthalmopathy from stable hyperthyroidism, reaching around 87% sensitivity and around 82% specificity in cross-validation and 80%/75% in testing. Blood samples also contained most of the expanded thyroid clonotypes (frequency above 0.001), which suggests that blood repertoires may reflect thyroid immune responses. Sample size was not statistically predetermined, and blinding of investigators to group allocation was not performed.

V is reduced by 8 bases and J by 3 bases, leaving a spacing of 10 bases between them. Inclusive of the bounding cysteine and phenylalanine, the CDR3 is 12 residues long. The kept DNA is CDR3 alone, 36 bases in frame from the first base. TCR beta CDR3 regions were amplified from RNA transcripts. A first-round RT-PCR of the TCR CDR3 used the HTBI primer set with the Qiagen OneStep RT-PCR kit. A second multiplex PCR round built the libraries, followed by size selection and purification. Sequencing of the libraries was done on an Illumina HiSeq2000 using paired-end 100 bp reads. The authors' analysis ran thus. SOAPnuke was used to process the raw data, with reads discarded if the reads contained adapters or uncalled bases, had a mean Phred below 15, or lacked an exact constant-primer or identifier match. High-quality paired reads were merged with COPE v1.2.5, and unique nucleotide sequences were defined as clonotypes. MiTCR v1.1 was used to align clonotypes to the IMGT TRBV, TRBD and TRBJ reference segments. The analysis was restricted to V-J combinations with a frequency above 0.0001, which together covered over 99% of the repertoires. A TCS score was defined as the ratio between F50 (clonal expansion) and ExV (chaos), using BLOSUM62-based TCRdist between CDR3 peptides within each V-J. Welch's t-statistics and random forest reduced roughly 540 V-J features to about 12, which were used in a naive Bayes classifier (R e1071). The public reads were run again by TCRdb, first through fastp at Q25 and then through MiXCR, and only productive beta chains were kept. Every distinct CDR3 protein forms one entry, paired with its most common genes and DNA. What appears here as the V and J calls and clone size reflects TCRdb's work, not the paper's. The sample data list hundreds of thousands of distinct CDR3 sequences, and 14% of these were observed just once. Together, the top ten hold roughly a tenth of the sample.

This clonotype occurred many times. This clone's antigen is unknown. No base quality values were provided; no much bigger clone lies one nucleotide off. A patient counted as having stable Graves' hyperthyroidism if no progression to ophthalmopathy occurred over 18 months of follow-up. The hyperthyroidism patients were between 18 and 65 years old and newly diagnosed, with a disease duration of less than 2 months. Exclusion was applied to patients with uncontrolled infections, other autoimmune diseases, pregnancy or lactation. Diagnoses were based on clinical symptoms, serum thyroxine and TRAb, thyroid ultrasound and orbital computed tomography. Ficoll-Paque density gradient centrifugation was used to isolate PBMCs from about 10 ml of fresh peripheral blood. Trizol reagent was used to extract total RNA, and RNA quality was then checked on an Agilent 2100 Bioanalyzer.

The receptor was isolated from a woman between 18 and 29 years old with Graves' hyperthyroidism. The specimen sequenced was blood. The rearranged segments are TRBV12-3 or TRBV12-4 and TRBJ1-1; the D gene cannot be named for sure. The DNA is TGTGCCAGCTCGTCCCGGGACACTGAAGCTTTCTTT. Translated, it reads CASSSRDTEAFF.